The 21 T cell receptor beta chains below all came from one sample that was sequenced in a study of T cell responses to AZD1222 COVID-19 vaccine. Using immunoSEQ multiplex PCR, the repertoire was profiled, and TCRdb retains in-frame clones only, with some absent. Among under 200,000 clones listed, about 94% were seen once. Material: peripheral blood, obtained on day 0 of AZD1222 vaccination. Source of these receptors: an adult in good health.

This chain links TRBV9 with TRBJ1-1; TRBD1 aligns across 8 bases. The germline V gene encodes CDR1 SGDLS and CDR2 YYNGEE. Trimming took 0 bases from V and 4 from J; bases not matched to a gene: 8. This CDR3 has 16 residues. The CDR3 region is CASSVGGDRGGTEAFF. For the CDR3, the DNA is TGTGCCAGCAGCGTAGGGGGTGACAGGGGAGGCACTGAAGCTTTCTTT.

V usage is TRBV30 and J usage is TRBJ2-7; D ambiguous. V dropped 0 bases and J dropped 2 bases, with 14 bases sitting between them. The CDR3 is 15 amino acids. Germline V gene sequence: CDR1 GTSNPN, CDR2 SVGIG (reference sequence). CDR3 in DNA: TGTGCCTGGAGTGTACGGGCACCCACCCCCTACGAGCAGTACTTC. Protein product: CAWSVRAPTPYEQYF. Looking up the rest from reference TRBV30 and TRBJ2-7 gives the full variable domain: SQTIHQWPATLVQPVGSPLSLECTVEGTSNPNLYWYRQAAGRGLQLLFYSVGIGQISSEVPQNLSASRPQDRQFILSSKKLLLSDSGFYLCAWSVRAPTPYEQYFGPGTRLTVT.

The genes are TRBV5-6 and TRBJ1-2, with TRBD1 identical over 8 bases. The CDR3 contains 15 residues. Germline CDR1 is SGHDT and CDR2 is YYEEEE. The junction had 8 bases not matched to a gene; V was cut back by 5 bases and J by 2 bases. Here the CDR3 reads CASSRRTGRNYGYTF. The CDR3, as DNA: TGTGCCAGCAGTCGCCGGACAGGGAGGAACTATGGCTACACCTTC.

The rearrangement joins TRBV2 to TRBJ2-5; no reliable D call. Trimming took 10 bases from V and 0 from J, leaving 12 bases between them. CDR3 length equals 13 residues. Looked up from germline, CDR1 is SNHLY and CDR2 is FYNNEI. CDR3 region: CATLRGNQETQYF. CDR3 DNA: TGTGCCACCCTCCGAGGAAACCAAGAGACCCAGTACTTC.

The chain recombines TRBV19 with TRBJ1-6, with unresolved D. V was shortened by 5 bases and J by 0 bases, with 14 bases between the two germline ends. Germline V gene data show CDR1 as LNHDA and CDR2 as SQIVND (reference sequence). The CDR3 loop spans 17 amino acids. The CDR3 here is CASSWKRQSSYNSPLHF. CDR3 coding DNA: TGTGCCAGTAGTTGGAAAAGGCAAAGCTCCTATAATTCACCCCTCCACTTT.

The rearrangement joins TRBV28 to TRBJ1-5; D uncertain. The length of the CDR3 is 14 residues. V gave up 2 bases and J gave up 2 bases, with 7 bases separating them. Germline assignment: CDR1 MDHEN and CDR2 SYDVKM. For the CDR3, the DNA is TGTGCCAGCAGTTTAGCCCAGGGCAATCAGCCCCAGCATTTT. Residues: CASSLAQGNQPQHF.

This chain connects TRBV28 to TRBJ2-5; the D gene is possibly TRBD1 (6 bases). The V and J ends lost 5 bases and 0 bases respectively, with 16 bases between them. In germline, CDR1 is MDHEN, CDR2 SYDVKM. The CDR3 totals 16 residues. CDR3: CASSEQGPGYQETQYF. For the CDR3, the DNA is TGTGCCAGCAGTGAACAGGGTCCGGGGTACCAAGAGACCCAGTACTTC.

The rearrangement uses TRBV5-8 and TRBJ1-2; TRBD1 is a possible D gene (6 bases). Deletions cut 6 bases from V and 4 bases from J, with 16 bases between. Looked up from germline, CDR1 is SGHTS and CDR2 is YDEGEE. CDR3 length: 14 residues. The CDR3 is CASNWGGLGYGYTF. CDR3 coding DNA: TGTGCCAGCAACTGGGGGGGGCTAGGCTATGGCTACACCTTC.

The chain employs TRBV19 and TRBJ1-5; 7 bases are shared with TRBD1. The length of the CDR3 is 15 residues. Germline-derived CDR1 and CDR2 are LNHDA and SQIVND (reference sequence). V was clipped by 0 bases and J by 4 bases; unmatched bases: 3. The chain's CDR3 is CASSIDQGENQPQHF. The CDR3, as DNA: TGTGCCAGTAGTATAGACCAGGGGGAGAATCAGCCCCAGCATTTT.

A single count supports this clone. The germline gene is not matched at one end of the junction; a read error may be the cause. The chain is built from TRBV28 and TRBJ1-1, with D possibly TRBD1 on 6 matching bases. The CDR3 runs to 14 residues. Germline CDR1 is MDHEN and CDR2 is SYDVKM. The CDR3 DNA is TGTGCCAGCACTATAGGGGGTCTGAAAACTGAAGCTTTCTTT. Protein product: CASTIGGLKTEAFF. Together with reference TRBV28 and TRBJ1-1, the CDR3 gives the full variable domain: DVKVTQSSRYLVKRTGEKVFLECVQDMDHENMFWYRQDPGLGLRLIYFSYDVKMKEKGDIPEGYSVSREKKERFSLILESASTNQTSMYLCASTIGGLKTEAFFGQGTRLTVV.

The gene calls are TRBV11-2 and TRBJ2-1, with a tentative D call TRBD2 (6 bases). V lost 3 bases, J lost 0 bases, and 12 bases lay in between. This CDR3 is built from 16 residues. CDR1 is SGHAT, CDR2 FQNNGV, per germline. The CDR3, as DNA: TGTGCCAGCAGCTTGGCGGGATGGAGCTCCTACAATGAGCAGTTCTTC. Amino acid sequence: CASSLAGWSSYNEQFF.

The CDR3 DNA follows: TGTGCCAGCAGCTTATTGGCAGGGGCCTACGAGCAGTACTTC. It translates to CASSLLAGAYEQYF. J is TRBJ2-7 and V is TRBV7-8, with D possibly TRBD1 on 6 matching bases. CDR1 is SGHVS, CDR2 FQNEAQ, per germline. The ends were cut back, 2 bases at V and 2 bases at J, with 10 bases in the middle. The CDR3 sequence is 14 residues long.

This clone was seen a handful of times. The rearrangement uses TRBV5-6 and TRBJ1-2; D is undetermined. Germline CDR1 is SGHDT and CDR2 is YYEEEE. V shed 1 base and J shed 8 bases, with 15 bases lying between them. The CDR3 covers 14 residues. The CDR3 protein is CASSLNGPSRGYTF. The CDR3 DNA sequence: TGTGCCAGCAGCTTGAATGGACCCAGCAGGGGCTACACCTTC.

The rearrangement joins TRBV5-5 to TRBJ2-5; D is unclear. Germline V gene sequence: CDR1 SGHKS, CDR2 YYEKEE (reference sequence). The CDR3 covers 13 residues. V was shortened by 0 bases and J by 2 bases, with 5 bases between the two germline ends. CDR3 in DNA: TGTGCCAGCAGCTTGGGCGGTCAAGAGACCCAGTACTTC. As protein: CASSLGGQETQYF.

The V call is TRBV6-1, the J call TRBJ1-4; 7 bases are a match to TRBD1. V trimming: 4 bases; J trimming: 0 bases; junction bases outside the gene matches: 11. CDR1 is MNHNS, CDR2 SASEGT, per germline. The CDR3 is 18 amino acids. This CDR3 reads CASSGGAGQIATNEKLFF. CDR3 sequence (DNA): TGTGCCAGCAGTGGAGGGGCGGGACAGATTGCAACTAATGAAAAACTGTTTTTT.

The chain employs TRBV6-5 and TRBJ2-1, with 9 bases that match TRBD2. The trim removed 0 bases at V and 6 bases at J, leaving 6 bases unmatched. CDR3 length equals 16 residues. Germline values: CDR1 MNHEY, CDR2 SVGAGI. CDR3 in amino acids: CASSYSMAGGTNEQFF. The CDR3 nucleotides are TGTGCCAGCAGTTACTCGATGGCGGGAGGGACCAATGAGCAGTTCTTC.

This chain links TRBV12-2 with TRBJ2-7; no check of the table's D call, TRBD1, against the DNA was made. TRBV12-2 corresponds to a pseudogene. The CDR3 spans 15 residues. The CDR3 loop is CASRLVRTGVYEQYF. CDR3 DNA sequence: TGTGCAAGTCGCTTAGTTAGGACAGGGGTCTACGAGCAGTACTTC.

The CDR3 reads CARSPAGGAGEKLFF. The CDR3 DNA follows: TGTGCCAGAAGCCCAGCGGGGGGCGCGGGTGAAAAACTGTTTTTT. The chain carries TRBV5-3 and TRBJ1-4; possibly TRBD1 for D (6 bases). TRBV5-3 is noted as an ORF with a role that remains uncertain. This CDR3 comprises 15 residues. Trimming left V 4 bases short and J 7 bases short, with 17 bases between.

The chain uses TRBV25-1 and TRBJ1-2, with D possibly TRBD1 on 6 matching bases. The V gene lost 6 bases and the J gene lost 0 bases, with 17 bases spanning the gap. The CDR3 totals 16 residues. The germline CDR1 and CDR2 sequences are MGHDK and SYGVNS. The CDR3: CASSYPQRGANYGYTF. The CDR3, as DNA: TGTGCCAGCAGCTACCCCCAAAGGGGGGCTAACTATGGCTACACCTTC.

Written as DNA, the CDR3 is TGTGCCAGCAGCCATTTAGACAGGAAGGGTGGCTACACCTTC. Protein sequence: CASSHLDRKGGYTF. V usage is TRBV3-1 (or the pseudogene TRBV3-2) and J usage is TRBJ1-2, with D perhaps matching TRBD1 (6 bases). Germline values: CDR1 LGHDT, CDR2 YNNKEL (reference sequence). Trimming left V 3 bases short and J 7 bases short, with 15 bases between. This CDR3 has 14 amino acids.

The chain carries TRBV13 and TRBJ1-1; D gene ambiguous. The CDR3 totals 14 residues. Between the trimmed V and J ends, which lost 5 bases and 6 bases, there was a span of 16 bases. Germline V gene sequence: CDR1 PRHDT, CDR2 FYEKMQ (reference sequence). The CDR3 is CASSLDPSGAEAFF. The CDR3 nucleotides are TGTGCCAGCAGCCTAGACCCGTCGGGCGCTGAAGCTTTCTTT.